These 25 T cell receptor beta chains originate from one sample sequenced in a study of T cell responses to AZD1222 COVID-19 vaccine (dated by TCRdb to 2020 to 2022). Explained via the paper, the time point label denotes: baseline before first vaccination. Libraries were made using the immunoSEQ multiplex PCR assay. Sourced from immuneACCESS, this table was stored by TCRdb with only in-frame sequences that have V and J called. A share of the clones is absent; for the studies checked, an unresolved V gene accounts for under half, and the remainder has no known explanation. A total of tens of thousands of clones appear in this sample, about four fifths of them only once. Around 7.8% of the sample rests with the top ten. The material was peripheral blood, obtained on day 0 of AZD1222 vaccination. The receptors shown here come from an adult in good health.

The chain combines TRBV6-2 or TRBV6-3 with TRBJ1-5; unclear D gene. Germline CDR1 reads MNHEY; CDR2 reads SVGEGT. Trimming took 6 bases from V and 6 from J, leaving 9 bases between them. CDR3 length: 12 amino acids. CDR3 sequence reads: CASSKGFQPQHF. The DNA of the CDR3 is TGTGCCAGCAGCAAAGGATTTCAGCCCCAGCATTTT.

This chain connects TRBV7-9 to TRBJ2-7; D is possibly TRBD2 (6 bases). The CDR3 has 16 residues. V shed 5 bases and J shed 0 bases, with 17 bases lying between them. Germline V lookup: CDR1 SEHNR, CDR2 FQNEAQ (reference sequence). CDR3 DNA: TGTGCCAGCAGCAACTGGGGGTTCGGGAGCTCCTACGAGCAGTACTTC. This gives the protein CASSNWGFGSSYEQYF.

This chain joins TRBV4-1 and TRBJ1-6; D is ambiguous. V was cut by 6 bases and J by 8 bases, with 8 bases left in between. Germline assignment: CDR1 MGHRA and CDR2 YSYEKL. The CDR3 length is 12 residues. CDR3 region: CASRQKDSPLHF. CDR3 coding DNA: TGCGCCAGCAGACAGAAGGATTCACCCCTCCACTTT.

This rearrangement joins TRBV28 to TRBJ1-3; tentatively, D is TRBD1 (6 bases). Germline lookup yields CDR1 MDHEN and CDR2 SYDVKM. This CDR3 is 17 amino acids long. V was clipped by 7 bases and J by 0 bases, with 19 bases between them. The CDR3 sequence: CASNPGGGLHSGNTIYF. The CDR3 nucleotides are TGTGCCAGCAATCCTGGGGGGGGCCTCCACTCTGGAAACACCATATATTTT. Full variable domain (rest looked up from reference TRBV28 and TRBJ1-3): DVKVTQSSRYLVKRTGEKVFLECVQDMDHENMFWYRQDPGLGLRLIYFSYDVKMKEKGDIPEGYSVSREKKERFSLILESASTNQTSMYLCASNPGGGLHSGNTIYFGEGSWLTVV.

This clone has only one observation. CDR3 residues: CASSRFSGGSYEQYF. The CDR3 DNA reads TGTGCCAGCAGCAGATTCTCAGGGGGCTCCTACGAGCAGTACTTC. The chain is built from TRBV11-2 and TRBJ2-7, with TRBD1 matching 7 bases. V trimming: 5 bases; J trimming: 0 bases; junction bases outside the gene matches: 7. The V gene's germline CDR1 is SGHAT and CDR2 FQNNGV. The CDR3 covers 15 residues.

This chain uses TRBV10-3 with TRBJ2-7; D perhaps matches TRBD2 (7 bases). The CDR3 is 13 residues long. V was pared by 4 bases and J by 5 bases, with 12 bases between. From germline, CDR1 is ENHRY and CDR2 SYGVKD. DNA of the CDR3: TGTGCCATCAGTGGAACGGGGGGCCACGAGCAGTACTTC. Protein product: CAISGTGGHEQYF.

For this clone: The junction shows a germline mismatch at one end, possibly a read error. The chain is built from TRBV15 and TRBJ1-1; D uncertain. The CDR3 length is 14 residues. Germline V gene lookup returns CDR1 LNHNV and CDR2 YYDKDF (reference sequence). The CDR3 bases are TGTGCCACCAGCAGAGAAACGGGAGGCAGCCGGCGTCGCTTT. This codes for CATSRETGGSRRRF.

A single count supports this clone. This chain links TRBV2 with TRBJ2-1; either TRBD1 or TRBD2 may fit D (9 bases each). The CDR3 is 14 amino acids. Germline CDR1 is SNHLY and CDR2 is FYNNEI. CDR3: CASGGTGRGNEQFF. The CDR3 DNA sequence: TGTGCGAGCGGGGGGACAGGGAGGGGCAATGAGCAGTTCTTC.

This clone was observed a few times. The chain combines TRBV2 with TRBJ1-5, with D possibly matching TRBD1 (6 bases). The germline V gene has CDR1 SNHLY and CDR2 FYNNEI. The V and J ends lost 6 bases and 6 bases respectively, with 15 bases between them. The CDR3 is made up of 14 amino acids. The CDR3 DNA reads TGTGCCAGCAGGGGATTACAGGGTACTCAGCCCCAGCATTTT. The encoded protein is CASRGLQGTQPQHF.

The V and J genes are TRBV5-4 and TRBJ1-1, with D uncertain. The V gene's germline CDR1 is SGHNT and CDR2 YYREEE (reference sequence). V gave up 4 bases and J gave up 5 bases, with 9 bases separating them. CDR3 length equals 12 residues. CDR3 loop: CASSLTGTEAFF. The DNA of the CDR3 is TGTGCCAGCAGCCTGACGGGGACTGAAGCTTTCTTT.

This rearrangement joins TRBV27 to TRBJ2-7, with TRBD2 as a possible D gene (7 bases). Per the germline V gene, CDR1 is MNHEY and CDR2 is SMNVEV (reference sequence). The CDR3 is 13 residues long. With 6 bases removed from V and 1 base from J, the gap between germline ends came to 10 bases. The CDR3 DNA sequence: TGTGCCAGCAGAGGGGGGGGTTCCTACGAGCAGTACTTC. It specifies CASRGGGSYEQYF.

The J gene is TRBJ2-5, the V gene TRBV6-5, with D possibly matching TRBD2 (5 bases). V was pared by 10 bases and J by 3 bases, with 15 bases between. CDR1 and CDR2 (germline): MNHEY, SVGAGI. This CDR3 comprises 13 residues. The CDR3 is CATPGWEKETQYF. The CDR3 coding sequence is TGTGCCACCCCGGGCTGGGAGAAAGAGACCCAGTACTTC.

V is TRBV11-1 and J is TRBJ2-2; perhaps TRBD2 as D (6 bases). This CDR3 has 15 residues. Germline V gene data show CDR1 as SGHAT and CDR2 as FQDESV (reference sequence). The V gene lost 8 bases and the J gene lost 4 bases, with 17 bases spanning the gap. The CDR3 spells CASSFGGRSTGELFF. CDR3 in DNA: TGTGCCAGCTCTTTCGGAGGGCGGAGCACCGGGGAGCTGTTTTTT.

The CDR3, as DNA: TGTGCCAGCAGCTTACTCGGTGGGTCTGCTGAAGCTTTCTTT. Its protein is CASSLLGGSAEAFF. The gene calls are TRBV7-9 and TRBJ1-1, with D unresolved. Trimming took 2 bases from V and 6 from J, leaving 13 bases between them. Germline V gene sequence: CDR1 SEHNR, CDR2 FQNEAQ (reference sequence). This CDR3 spans 14 amino acids. The full variable domain, completed using reference TRBV7-9 and TRBJ1-1, is DTGVSQNPRHKITKRGQNVTFRCDPISEHNRLYWYRQTLGQGPEFLTYFQNEAQLEKSRLLSDRFSAERPKGSFSTLEIQRTEQGDSAMYLCASSLLGGSAEAFFGQGTRLTVV.

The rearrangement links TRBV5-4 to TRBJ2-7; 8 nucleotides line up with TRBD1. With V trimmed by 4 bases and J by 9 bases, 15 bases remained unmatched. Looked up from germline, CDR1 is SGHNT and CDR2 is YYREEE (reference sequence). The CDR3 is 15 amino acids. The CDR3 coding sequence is TGTGCCAGCAGCGGGAAGCAGGGGGCAGTCTTCGTGCAGTACTTC. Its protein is CASSGKQGAVFVQYF.

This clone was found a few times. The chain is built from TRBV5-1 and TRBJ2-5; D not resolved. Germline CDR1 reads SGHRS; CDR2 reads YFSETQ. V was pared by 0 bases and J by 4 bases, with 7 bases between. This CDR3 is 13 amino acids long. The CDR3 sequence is CASSLASGETQYF. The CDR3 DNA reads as TGCGCCAGCAGCTTGGCTTCGGGAGAGACCCAGTACTTC.

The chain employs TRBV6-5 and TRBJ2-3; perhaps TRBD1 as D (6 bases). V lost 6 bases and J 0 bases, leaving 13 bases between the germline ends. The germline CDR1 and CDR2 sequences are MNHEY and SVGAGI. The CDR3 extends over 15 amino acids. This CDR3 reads CASRPGQFSTDTQYF. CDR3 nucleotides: TGTGCCAGCAGACCCGGACAGTTTAGCACAGATACGCAGTATTTT.

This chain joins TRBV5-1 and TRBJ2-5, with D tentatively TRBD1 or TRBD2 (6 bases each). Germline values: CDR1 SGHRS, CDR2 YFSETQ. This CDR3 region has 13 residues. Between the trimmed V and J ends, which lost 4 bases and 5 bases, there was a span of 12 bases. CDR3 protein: CASSRGAGETQYF. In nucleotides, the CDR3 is TGCGCCAGCAGCAGGGGGGCCGGGGAGACCCAGTACTTC.

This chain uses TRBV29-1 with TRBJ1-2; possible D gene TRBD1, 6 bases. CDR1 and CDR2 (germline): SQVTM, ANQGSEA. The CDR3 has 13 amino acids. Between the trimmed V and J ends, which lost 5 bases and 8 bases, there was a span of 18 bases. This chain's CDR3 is CSVRDNLVEGYTF. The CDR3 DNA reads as TGCAGCGTTAGGGACAATCTGGTGGAGGGCTACACCTTC. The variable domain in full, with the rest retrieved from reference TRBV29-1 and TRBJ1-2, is SAVISQKPSRDICQRGTSLTIQCQVDSQVTMMFWYRQQPGQSLTLIATANQGSEATYESGFVIDKFPISRPNLTFSTLTVSNMSPEDSSIYLCSVRDNLVEGYTFGSGTRLTVV.

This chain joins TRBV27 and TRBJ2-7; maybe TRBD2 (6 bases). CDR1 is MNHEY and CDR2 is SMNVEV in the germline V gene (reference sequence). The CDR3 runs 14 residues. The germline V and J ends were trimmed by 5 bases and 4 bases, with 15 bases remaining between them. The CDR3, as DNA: TGTGCCAGCAGTAGCAGACTAGGGCCTTACGAGCAGTACTTC. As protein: CASSSRLGPYEQYF.

The CDR3: CASILGGLDTEAFF. The CDR3 bases are TGTGCCAGCATCTTAGGGGGATTAGACACTGAAGCTTTCTTT. The chain combines TRBV6-5 with TRBJ1-1; D is perhaps TRBD1 (6 bases). There are 14 residues in the CDR3. The germline gives CDR1 MNHEY, CDR2 SVGAGI. V shed 7 bases and J shed 3 bases, with 15 bases lying between them.

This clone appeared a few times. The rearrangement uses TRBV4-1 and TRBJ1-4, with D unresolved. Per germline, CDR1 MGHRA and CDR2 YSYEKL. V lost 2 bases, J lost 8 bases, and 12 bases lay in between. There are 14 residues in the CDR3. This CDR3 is CASSQPWGLEKLFF. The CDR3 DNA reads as TGCGCCAGCAGCCAACCGTGGGGATTGGAAAAACTGTTTTTT.

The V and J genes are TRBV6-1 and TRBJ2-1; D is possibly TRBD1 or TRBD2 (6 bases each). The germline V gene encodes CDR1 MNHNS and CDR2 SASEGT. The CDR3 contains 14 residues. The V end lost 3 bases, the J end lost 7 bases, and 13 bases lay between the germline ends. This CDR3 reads CASSDITGRNEQFF. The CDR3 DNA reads TGTGCCAGCAGTGATATCACAGGGAGGAATGAGCAGTTCTTC.

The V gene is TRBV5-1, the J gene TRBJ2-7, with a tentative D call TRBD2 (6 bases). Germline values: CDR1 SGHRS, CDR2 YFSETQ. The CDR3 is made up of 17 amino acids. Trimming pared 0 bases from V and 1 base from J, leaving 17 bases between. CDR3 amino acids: CASSLAQSSGWSYEQYF. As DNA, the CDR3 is TGCGCCAGCAGCTTGGCCCAGTCAAGCGGGTGGTCCTACGAGCAGTACTTC.

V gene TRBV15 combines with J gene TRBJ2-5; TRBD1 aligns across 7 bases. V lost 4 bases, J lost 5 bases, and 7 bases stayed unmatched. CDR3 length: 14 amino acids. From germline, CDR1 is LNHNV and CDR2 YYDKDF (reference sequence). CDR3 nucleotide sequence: TGTGCCACCAGCACCCGACAGGGTGCCGAGACCCAGTACTTC. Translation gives CATSTRQGAETQYF.